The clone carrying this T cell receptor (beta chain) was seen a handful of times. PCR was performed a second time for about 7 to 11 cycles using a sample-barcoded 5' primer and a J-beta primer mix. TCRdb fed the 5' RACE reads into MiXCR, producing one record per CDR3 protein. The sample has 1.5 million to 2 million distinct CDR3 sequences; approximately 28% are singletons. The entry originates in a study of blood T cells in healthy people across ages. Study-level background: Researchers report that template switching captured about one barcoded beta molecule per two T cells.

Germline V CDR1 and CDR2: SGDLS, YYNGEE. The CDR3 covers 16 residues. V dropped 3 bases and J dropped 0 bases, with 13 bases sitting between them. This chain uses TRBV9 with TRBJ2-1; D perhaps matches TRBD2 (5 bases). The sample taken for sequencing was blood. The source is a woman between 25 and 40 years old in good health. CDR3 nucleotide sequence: TGTGCCAGCAGCGCTAAAGCGGTAAGCTCCTACAATGAGCAGTTCTTC. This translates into CASSAKAVSSYNEQFF. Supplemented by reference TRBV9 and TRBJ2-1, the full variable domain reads DSGVTQTPKHLITATGQRVTLRCSPRSGDLSVYWYQQSLDQGLQFLIQYYNGEERAKGNILERFSAQQFPDLHSELNLSSLELGDSALYFCASSAKAVSSYNEQFFGPGTRLTVL.